This T cell receptor (beta chain) came from a study of cytomegalovirus exposure and HLA in healthy donors. Overall study results and limits: Later work showed greater clonal expansion in HLA-associated TCR beta chains than in equally common others. Association with HLA alleles at 0.05 false discovery rate was found for 16,951 TCR beta sequences in a later analysis.

Researchers ran the PCR with 60 Vbeta and 13 Jbeta primers. Generated by immunoSEQ multiplex PCR, the TCRdb table keeps only in-frame clones and is missing some. Of some 190,000 clones in the sample, about 82% were seen once. A word on this clone: The antigen remains unidentified.

Germline V lookup: CDR1 MGHDK, CDR2 SYGVNS. CDR3 length: 11 amino acids. Deletions cut 4 bases from V and 7 bases from J, with 8 bases between. This rearrangement joins TRBV25-1 to TRBJ2-7; no definite D call. The source is a male donor in good health and CMV-seronegative. The material sequenced was PBMCs. As DNA, the CDR3 is TGTGCCAGCAGTGGCGGATTAGAGCAGTACTTC. It is translated as CASSGGLEQYF.